This T cell receptor beta chain was sequenced during a study of OX40 agonist ivuxolimab in advanced cancers. Patients had blood sampled at baseline and again on cycle 4 day 1 and cycle 7 day 1. As concerns this clone: Its antigen is not identified.

Clones were sequenced by immunoSEQ multiplex PCR, and TCRdb holds only the in-frame ones, with some missing. The sample has about 77,000 clones, 83% seen once. Germline assignment: CDR1 SGHNT and CDR2 YYREEE (reference sequence). Trimming cost V 0 bases and J 13 bases, with 14 bases left between them. The CDR3 runs 13 residues. Study-level results: At 0.1 to 3.0 mg/kg and by week 6, clonal expansion occurred in CD4+ and CD8+ blood T cells.

The specimen was CD4+ or CD8+ T cells sorted from blood, collected in a trial of the OX40 agonist ivuxolimab. The clonotype originates from an adult with an advanced solid tumor such as melanoma, head and neck, liver or kidney cancer. The chain is built from TRBV5-4 and TRBJ1-5; D ambiguous. CDR3 sequence: CASSLDLQNSQHF. In DNA form, the CDR3 reads TGTGCCAGCAGCTTGGATTTACAGAACTCACAGCATTTT.